This entry features one TCR beta chain sequence. The antigen remains undetermined. These data come from a study of T-cell memory formation after mild COVID-19. Germline V gene sequence: CDR1 LNHDA, CDR2 SQIVND (reference sequence). Trimming took 1 base from V and 6 from J, leaving 10 bases between them. The CDR3 contains 14 residues. Whole-study results and caveats: Researchers could not confirm that second-wave clones peaking on day 37 targeted SARS-CoV-2. Some responding clones appeared in pre-infection memory, suggesting cross-reactive memory joined. CD4+ clones that contracted lay mainly in CM and EM; CD8+ ones lay in EMRA.

5'RACE, which relied on constant-segment primers, yielded TCR alpha and TCR beta cDNA libraries carrying sample barcodes and UMIs. TCRdb processed the 5' RACE reads anew with MiXCR; each CDR3 protein has one entry. The repertoire holds about 540,000 distinct CDR3 sequences, with roughly 20% as singletons. The sequenced material came from PBMCs or a T cell subset sorted from them (not recorded which). This sequence joins TRBV19 and TRBJ2-1; D unresolved. The sequence derives from an adult woman who had mild COVID-19 (a few samples of this study predate the infection). Cell type and time point are not known. The CDR3 sequence: CASSIVGSPNEQFF. As DNA, the CDR3 is TGTGCCAGTAGTATAGTCGGCAGCCCCAATGAGCAGTTCTTC.